This TCR beta chain was observed in a study of PD-L1 blockade in urothelial cancer. In the study overall: Each participant's history included 0 to 3 prior chemotherapy regimens.

The CDR3 contains 13 residues. Per germline, CDR1 ENHRY and CDR2 SYGVKD. V lost 4 bases and J 7 bases, leaving 14 bases between the germline ends. Time point: pretreatment peripheral blood. The assay was immunoSEQ multiplex PCR, and TCRdb's table has in-frame clones only and misses some. The table includes around 130,000 clones, 84% detected once. The sequenced sample was PBMCs, obtained around atezolizumab (anti-PD-L1) treatment. The source of this sequence is a middle-aged man with urothelial cancer. This sequence joins TRBV10-3 and TRBJ2-7; tentative D call: TRBD2 (5 bases). The CDR3 DNA is TGTGCCATCAGTGGAGGGCCGGCTAAAGAGCAGTACTTC. Its translation: CAISGGPAKEQYF.